The sample holds a few counts of the clone carrying this T cell receptor beta chain. Its target is unknown. The data originate from a study of human T cells and chemical hapten exposure. About the research overall: For sensitization, 2% DPC was applied to an approximately 2 cm by approximately 2 cm patch of upper inner arm skin. TCR yield per sample varied, mainly due to pooled library volumes. Broader study findings: There were significantly more large CDR3 similarity clusters among expanded TCRs than among controls.

Single cDNA molecules in the library carried unique molecular identifiers attached during preparation. TCRdb ran MiXCR on the RACE reads and lists one entry per CDR3 protein. The sample gives a few hundred thousand distinct CDR3 sequences, about 7.7% of which show up once; 0.9% to 1.5% is in the top ten. As for time point: pre-sensitization, week 0. Regarding treatment: therapeutic diphenylcyclopropenone sensitization with weekly scalp DPC. The clonotype was recovered from a man aged 18 to 29 with alopecia areata. Some clones in this sample may be carry-over from other donors' samples. Sequences were derived from whole blood, sampled in connection with sensitization to the hapten diphenylcyclopropenone (DPC).

CDR3 coding DNA: TGTGCCAGCAGTCCGCAGGGGTCGGGTTCACCCCTCCACTTT. The encoded protein is CASSPQGSGSPLHF. This chain connects TRBV12-3 or TRBV12-4 to TRBJ1-6; tentatively, D is TRBD1 (6 bases). V was trimmed by 5 bases and J by 9 bases, leaving 14 bases between them. This CDR3 is built from 14 residues.